This T cell receptor (beta chain) appears in the sequencing data of a study of T cells in Graves' hyperthyroidism and ophthalmopathy. This clonotype was detected ten times or more. TCR beta CDR3 sequences were amplified from RNA transcripts. TCR CDR3 regions were first amplified by RT-PCR with HTBI primers. TCRdb reprocessed the multiplex PCR reads with MiXCR, giving one entry per CDR3 protein. Among around 55,000 distinct CDR3 sequences listed, less than 60% were seen once. The CDR3 sequence is 14 residues long. V lost 1 base to trimming and J lost 8 bases, with 12 bases between them. Germline V gene sequence: CDR1 MGHRA, CDR2 YSYEKL.

This TCR was sampled from a woman between 45 and 60 years old with Graves' ophthalmopathy. The genes are TRBV4-1 and TRBJ2-1; maybe TRBD1 (5 bases). The specimen was blood. CDR3 sequence (DNA): TGCGCCAGCAGCCAAGGGCGCAGGGTCGATGAGCAGTTCTTC. Its translation is CASSQGRRVDEQFF.